Each of the 25 T cell receptor beta chains below was sequenced from the same sample in a study of T-cell reconstitution after alpha-beta-depleted transplantation in children listed by TCRdb under 2016. Libraries came from PCR. For sequencing, an Illumina HiSeq 2500 was employed. TCR library preparation used molecular barcoding, with unique molecular identifiers applied to normalize quantification of the TCRbeta repertoire. TCRdb reanalyzed the raw reads on its own, using fastp at Q25 for trimming and MiXCR for clone calling, and kept in-frame beta chains. CDR3 protein sequences are deduplicated, and each keeps its most common genes and DNA. This sample has 6,500 to 8,000 distinct CDR3 sequences in its table, and 25% to 35% of those were observed once. In total, the top ten clones hold about 2.2% of the sample. In the paper's terms, the time point label means: day 60 (about 2 months) after transplantation. The sample's treatment or condition label, in plain terms: allogeneic hematopoietic cell transplantation with graft depleted of TCRalphabeta T cells and CD19 B cells.

The sequences come from peripheral blood, collected 60 days after TCRalphabeta/CD19-depleted stem cell transplant. The receptors originated from a boy younger than two who had a stem cell transplant for SCID, so the T cells may come from the graft donor.

J is TRBJ2-3 and V is TRBV5-1; tentatively, D is TRBD2 (5 bases). This CDR3 has 11 amino acids. Trimming left V 3 bases short and J 6 bases short, with 5 bases between. The germline V gene has CDR1 SGHRS and CDR2 YFSETQ. The CDR3 nucleotides are TGCGCCAGCAGCTGGAGGGATACGCAGTATTTT. Translation: CASSWRDTQYF. The full variable domain, with the rest looked up from reference TRBV5-1 and TRBJ2-3, is KAGVTQTPRYLIKTRGQQVTLSCSPISGHRSVSWYQQTPGQGLQFLFEYFSETQRNKGNFPGRFSGRQFSNSRSEMNVSTLELGDSALYLCASSWRDTQYFGPGTRLTVL.

This clonotype has a count of ten or more. V is TRBV25-1 and J is TRBJ1-2, with 10 nucleotides matching TRBD1. Losses at the gene ends were 9 bases for V and 6 bases for J; bases not matched to a gene: 10. Per germline, CDR1 MGHDK and CDR2 SYGVNS. This CDR3 region has 14 residues. This CDR3 reads CARPPGQGRDGYTF. CDR3 sequence (DNA): TGTGCCAGGCCCCCGGGACAGGGGAGGGATGGCTACACCTTC.

This clonotype was picked up a small number of times. The V and J genes are TRBV10-3 and TRBJ2-1; D remains unclear. Trimming shortened V by 10 bases and J by 2 bases, and 9 bases separated the two germline ends. The CDR3 loop spans 12 amino acids. Germline V gene data show CDR1 as ENHRY and CDR2 as SYGVKD. CDR3: CATMKAYNEQFF. Here the CDR3 DNA reads TGTGCCACTATGAAGGCCTACAATGAGCAGTTCTTC.

This clonotype was observed many times. The chain uses TRBV18 and TRBJ2-7; D is unresolved. Germline-derived CDR1 and CDR2 are KGHSH and LQKENI. Deletions cut 5 bases from V and 1 base from J, with 9 bases between. The CDR3 runs 13 residues. The CDR3 DNA follows: TGTGCCAGCTCAATCAGTTTTTCCTACGAGCAGTACTTC. Its protein is CASSISFSYEQYF.

In its sample, this clonotype was seen once. The chain carries TRBV7-9 and TRBJ2-3, with a weak D call TRBD2 (5 bases). CDR1 SEHNR and CDR2 FQNEAQ come from the germline V gene (reference sequence). This CDR3 has 14 residues. Trimming stripped 4 bases from V and 6 bases from J, with 14 bases between. The CDR3 region is CASSSELGIDTQYF. The CDR3 region has the DNA TGTGCCAGCAGCTCAGAACTAGGGATCGATACGCAGTATTTT. Full variable domain (rest looked up from reference TRBV7-9 and TRBJ2-3): DTGVSQNPRHKITKRGQNVTFRCDPISEHNRLYWYRQTLGQGPEFLTYFQNEAQLEKSRLLSDRFSAERPKGSFSTLEIQRTEQGDSAMYLCASSSELGIDTQYFGPGTRLTVL.

This clonotype was detected many times. The chain links TRBV18 to TRBJ1-1, with D unresolved. Trimming removed 1 base at V and 3 bases at J, with 18 bases between. The CDR3 totals 17 residues. CDR1 and CDR2 (germline): KGHSH, LQKENI. CDR3 bases: TGTGCCAGCTCACCACGACCCAGCCGAGGGCGGGACACTGAAGCTTTCTTT. Translating gives CASSPRPSRGRDTEAFF.

This clonotype is labeled as medium-sized (0.01 to 0.1%). The chain has TRBV5-1 and TRBJ1-5, with D uncertain. The V end lost 0 bases, the J end lost 5 bases, and 9 bases lay between the germline ends. The V gene's germline CDR1 is SGHRS and CDR2 YFSETQ. The CDR3 spans 14 residues. CDR3 amino acids: CASSLVGPHQPQHF. The CDR3 DNA is TGCGCCAGCAGCTTGGTAGGGCCGCATCAGCCCCAGCATTTT.

This clonotype is termed medium-sized (0.01 to 0.1%). This chain joins TRBV4-1 and TRBJ2-7; D gene unclear. This CDR3 region has 14 residues. CDR1 and CDR2 from the germline V gene are MGHRA and YSYEKL. The V end lost 4 bases, the J end lost 2 bases, and 12 bases lay between the germline ends. CDR3 nucleotide sequence: TGCGCCAGCAGCCCTCCAGTGCGTACCTACGAGCAGTACTTC. This encodes CASSPPVRTYEQYF.

This rearrangement joins TRBV12-1 to TRBJ2-2; the table's D call TRBD1 went unverified against the DNA. TRBV12-1 is classified as a pseudogene. CDR3 length: 14 residues. CDR3 nucleotides: TGTGCCAGCAGCTTTCGGATCCCCTGCGGGGTGCTGTTTTTT. Its translation is CASSFRIPCGVLFF.

CDR3 nucleotides: TGTGCCAGCAGTGGAGTCCTATTAGCCAAAAACATTCAGTACTTC. This codes for CASSGVLLAKNIQYF. The chain joins TRBV6-1 to TRBJ2-4; D unresolved. The germline V gene has CDR1 MNHNS and CDR2 SASEGT. The V gene lost 4 bases and the J gene lost 0 bases, with 10 bases spanning the gap. This CDR3 has 15 amino acids.

This sequence joins TRBV28 and TRBJ2-1, with 10 bases lining up with TRBD2. Unmatched junction bases numbered 13, after V lost 7 bases and J lost 7 bases. Germline V lookup: CDR1 MDHEN, CDR2 SYDVKM. This CDR3 is 16 amino acids long. CDR3 loop: CASKATPGLARNEQFF. In DNA form, the CDR3 reads TGTGCCAGCAAGGCAACCCCGGGACTAGCGAGGAATGAGCAGTTCTTC.

This chain links TRBV10-2 with TRBJ1-6, with 7 bases aligning to TRBD1. CDR1 and CDR2 from the germline V gene are WSHSY and SAAADI. Trimming at V came to 0 bases and at J to 13 bases, leaving 6 bases not matched to a gene. This CDR3 has 14 amino acids. The CDR3 coding sequence is TGCGCCAGCAGTGAGTCGATACAGGGGTGGCCCCTCCACTTT. This sequence encodes CASSESIQGWPLHF.

The sample holds many counts of this clonotype. The rearrangement joins TRBV4-1 to TRBJ1-4; tentatively, D is TRBD1 (5 bases). Trimming pared 4 bases from V and 10 bases from J, leaving 22 bases between. Per the germline V gene, CDR1 is MGHRA and CDR2 is YSYEKL. This CDR3 is 16 amino acids long. The CDR3: CASSPLPLWGSGKLFF. CDR3 nucleotides: TGCGCCAGCAGCCCCCTGCCCCTCTGGGGGTCGGGAAAACTGTTTTTT.

The rearrangement joins TRBV18 to TRBJ2-7; possible D gene TRBD2, 5 bases. Looked up from germline, CDR1 is KGHSH and CDR2 is LQKENI. The CDR3 runs to 13 residues. Trimming pared 6 bases from V and 4 bases from J, leaving 13 bases between. CDR3 loop: CASSPAPGYEQYF. The CDR3 DNA reads TGTGCCAGCTCTCCTGCCCCGGGGTACGAGCAGTACTTC.

By share of the sample, this clonotype is medium-sized. V usage is TRBV3-1 and J usage is TRBJ1-3; D may be TRBD1 (6 bases). Deletions cut 2 bases from V and 5 bases from J, with 16 bases between. The CDR3 runs to 16 residues. CDR1 and CDR2 (germline): LGHDT, YNNKEL (reference sequence). The CDR3 region has the DNA TGTGCCAGCAGCCAATCGCCAGGGGTGGACAGAAACACCATATATTTT. Translating gives CASSQSPGVDRNTIYF. The full variable domain, with the rest looked up from reference TRBV3-1 and TRBJ1-3, is DTAVSQTPKYLVTQMGNDKSIKCEQNLGHDTMYWYKQDSKKFLKIMFSYNNKELIINETVPNRFSPKSPDKAHLNLHINSLELGDSAVYFCASSQSPGVDRNTIYFGEGSWLTVV.

V gene TRBV12-3 or TRBV12-4 combines with J gene TRBJ1-1; D unclear. This CDR3 is 11 amino acids long. With 7 bases removed from V and 7 bases from J, the gap between germline ends came to 10 bases. This chain's CDR3 is CASTRTGEAFF. Here the CDR3 DNA reads TGTGCCAGCACCCGGACGGGTGAAGCTTTCTTT.

The rearrangement uses TRBV5-4 and TRBJ2-1; 10 nucleotides align to TRBD1. Germline lookup yields CDR1 SGHNT and CDR2 YYREEE (reference sequence). The ends lost 4 bases at V and 6 bases at J; junction bases unmatched: 4. CDR3 length equals 14 residues. CDR3 residues: CASSPGQGINEQFF. The DNA for the CDR3 is TGTGCCAGCAGCCCGGGACAGGGGATCAATGAGCAGTTCTTC.

This clonotype was picked up many times. The chain has TRBV7-9 and TRBJ2-4, with D possibly TRBD1 on 5 matching bases. Germline V gene data show CDR1 as SEHNR and CDR2 as FQNEAQ (reference sequence). Trimming took 3 bases from V and 6 from J, leaving 21 bases between them. The CDR3 runs 17 residues. In nucleotides, the CDR3 is TGTGCCAGCAGCTTTATACCTACTTCTCCAGGGTTAAACATTCAGTACTTC. Residues: CASSFIPTSPGLNIQYF.

Ten or more counts support this clonotype. V usage is TRBV7-9 and J usage is TRBJ1-3, with D unresolved. Per germline, CDR1 SEHNR and CDR2 FQNEAQ (reference sequence). With 5 bases removed from V and 7 bases from J, the gap between germline ends came to 9 bases. The CDR3 contains 12 residues. The CDR3 reads CASSPLGNTIYF. In DNA, the CDR3 is TGTGCCAGCAGCCCGTTGGGCAACACCATATATTTT.

In this sample, this clonotype is medium-sized. CDR3 in DNA: TGCAGCGTGGGCAAGGACGGTGAAAAACTGTTTTTT. This codes for CSVGKDGEKLFF. The chain combines TRBV29-1 with TRBJ1-4; D is uncertain. The CDR3 length is 12 residues. CDR1 and CDR2 (germline): SQVTM, ANQGSEA. The germline V and J ends were trimmed by 6 bases and 7 bases, with 12 bases remaining between them.

This clonotype ranks as medium-sized. The chain carries TRBV27 and TRBJ2-1; D is unclear. Germline V gives CDR1 MNHEY, CDR2 SMNVEV (reference sequence). The CDR3 is 13 residues long. Trimming stripped 2 bases from V and 6 bases from J, with 8 bases between. For the CDR3, the DNA is TGTGCCAGCAGTTTAAAGGGAAGCAATGAGCAGTTCTTC. Translated, it gives CASSLKGSNEQFF.

In this sample, this clonotype is medium-sized. This sequence joins TRBV4-1 and TRBJ2-7; tentative D call: TRBD2 (6 bases). Per the germline V gene, CDR1 is MGHRA and CDR2 is YSYEKL. The CDR3 loop spans 16 amino acids. Deletions cut 0 bases from V and 4 bases from J, with 16 bases between. Here the CDR3 DNA reads TGCGCCAGCAGCCAAGATCGCGGGACTGGCTTATACGAGCAGTACTTC. Translated, it gives CASSQDRGTGLYEQYF.

The rearrangement links TRBV12-3 or TRBV12-4 to TRBJ2-2; 10 nucleotides agree with TRBD1. CDR3 size: 15 residues. With V trimmed by 5 bases and J by 4 bases, 4 bases remained unmatched. This CDR3 is CASSRRTGGTGELFF. The DNA for the CDR3 is TGTGCCAGCAGTCGGCGGACAGGGGGCACCGGGGAGCTGTTTTTT.

By proportion, this clonotype is medium-sized (0.01 to 0.1%). V is TRBV5-5 and J is TRBJ1-3, with 7 bases that match TRBD1. The CDR3 consists of 17 residues. The ends lost 4 bases at V and 6 bases at J; junction bases unmatched: 16. Looked up from germline, CDR1 is SGHKS and CDR2 is YYEKEE (reference sequence). The CDR3 region has the DNA TGTGCCAGCAGCAACCGACAGGGTACTAAGAGTTTAAACACCATATATTTT. It is translated as CASSNRQGTKSLNTIYF.

This clonotype was seen repeatedly, ten times or more. The rearrangement links TRBV19 to TRBJ1-2, with D perhaps matching TRBD1 (6 bases). Germline V gene data show CDR1 as LNHDA and CDR2 as SQIVND (reference sequence). There are 13 residues in the CDR3. Deletions cut 10 bases from V and 5 bases from J, with 17 bases between. The CDR3 DNA reads as TGTGCCACCCTACCTGAGGGGGAATATGGCTACACCTTC. Protein sequence: CATLPEGEYGYTF.